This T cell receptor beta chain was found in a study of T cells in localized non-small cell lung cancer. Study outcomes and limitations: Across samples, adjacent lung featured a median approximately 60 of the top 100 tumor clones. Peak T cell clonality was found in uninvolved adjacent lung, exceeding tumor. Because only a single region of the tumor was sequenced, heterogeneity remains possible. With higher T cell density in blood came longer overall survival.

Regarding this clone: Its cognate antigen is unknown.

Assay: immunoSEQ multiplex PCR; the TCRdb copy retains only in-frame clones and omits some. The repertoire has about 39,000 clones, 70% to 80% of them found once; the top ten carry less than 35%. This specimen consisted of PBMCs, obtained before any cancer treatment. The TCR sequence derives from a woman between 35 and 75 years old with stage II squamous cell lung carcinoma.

The CDR3 nucleotides are TGCAGTGCAATAATGAAGAGAGACCAGTACTTC. This encodes CSAIMKRDQYF. The chain carries TRBV20-1 and TRBJ2-5; no clear D gene. V was shortened by 6 bases and J by 10 bases, with 15 bases between the two germline ends. This CDR3 is 11 amino acids long. Germline V gives CDR1 DFQATT, CDR2 SNEGSKA (reference sequence).